This T cell receptor (beta chain) was found in a study of T cells in Graves' hyperthyroidism and ophthalmopathy. RNA transcripts served as the template for amplifying TCR beta CDR3 regions. The TCR CDR3 first-round RT-PCR relied on the HTBI primer set. TCRdb processed the multiplex PCR reads anew with MiXCR; each CDR3 protein has one entry. The sample comprises 300,000 to 350,000 distinct CDR3 sequences, around 23% of which are singletons, and 50% rests with the top ten. Study results and caveats: Most thyroid clonotypes that were expanded above 0.001 also turned up in blood.

Trimming took 3 bases from V and 3 from J; bases not matched to a gene: 10. CDR1 SGHNT and CDR2 YYREEE come from the germline V gene (reference sequence). This CDR3 comprises 16 residues. This clonotype was seen repeatedly, ten times or more. Its antigen is as yet unknown. Hyperthyroidism had been newly diagnosed in patients aged 18 to 65, and its duration was under 2 months. The sequence came from a woman aged 50 to 60 with Graves' hyperthyroidism. The specimen sequenced was blood. This chain uses TRBV5-4 with TRBJ2-3; 7 bases are a match to TRBD1. The CDR3 protein is CASSSGDRDNTDTQYF. The CDR3 DNA reads TGTGCCAGCAGCTCTGGAGACAGGGATAATACAGATACGCAGTATTTT.